This T cell receptor beta chain originates from a study of T cell repertoires in aging, cancer and after chemotherapy. Across the whole study: Patients with glioblastoma brain tumors were sampled before and after temozolomide-based therapy. Some 8.1 million TCR reads were in the whole dataset. Study-wide findings and caveats: Across the chemotherapy interval, each cancer cohort showed higher median generation probability, suggesting thymic rebound.

Details on this clonotype: Antigen: not known.

TRB rearrangements spanning V, D and J were amplified using mixed TRB-A/B primers. Each CDR3 protein is one row after TCRdb ran MiXCR on the multiplex PCR reads. The sample contains some 1,500 distinct CDR3 sequences, 20% to 25% of which appear only once. There are 13 residues in the CDR3. The V end lost 2 bases, the J end lost 5 bases, and 12 bases lay between the germline ends. CDR1 and CDR2 (germline): DFQATT, SNEGSKA (reference sequence). TCR beta rearrangements were amplified from peripheral blood genomic DNA. This TCR was sampled from a human donor with a solid tumor. Sequencing was performed on blood. The rearrangement uses TRBV20-1 and TRBJ2-5; no firm D call. The DNA for the CDR3 is TGCAGTGCTAGATTTGGGGTGGTGGAGACCCAGTACTTC. Protein: CSARFGVVETQYF.